The 21 T cell receptor beta chains below all came from one sample that was sequenced in a study of cytomegalovirus exposure and HLA in healthy donors. Amplification used 60 Vbeta primers and 13 Jbeta primers. TCRdb keeps only in-frame clones here, not all; method: immunoSEQ multiplex PCR. This table holds around 76,000 clones. Sequencing was carried out using PBMCs. The receptors come from a man between 40 and 49 years old in good health and CMV-seronegative.

The chain is built from TRBV19 and TRBJ1-1, with no clear D. Germline CDR1 reads LNHDA; CDR2 reads SQIVND (reference sequence). The length of the CDR3 is 12 residues. The V gene lost 6 bases and the J gene lost 3 bases, with 8 bases spanning the gap. CDR3 in DNA: TGTGCCAGTAGCACAGAATACACTGAAGCTTTCTTT. Its protein product is CASSTEYTEAFF.

The CDR3 nucleotides read TGTGCCACCGTAGGGACAGGCGGAAATGAAAAACTGTTTTTT. It yields the protein CATVGTGGNEKLFF. The V call is TRBV6-1, the J call TRBJ1-4, with TRBD1 identical over 8 bases. V lost 10 bases and J lost 5; bases outside the gene matches: 9. CDR3 size: 14 residues. Germline CDR1 MNHNS, CDR2 SASEGT.

The chain carries TRBV5-6 and TRBJ2-7; D is unclear. Germline V lookup: CDR1 SGHDT, CDR2 YYEEEE. This CDR3 has 11 residues. V was trimmed by 6 bases and J by 3 bases, leaving 7 bases between them. This CDR3 reads CASKSNYEQYF. The CDR3 DNA follows: TGTGCCAGCAAATCCAACTACGAGCAGTACTTC.

The J gene is TRBJ2-5, the V gene TRBV29-1; D is perhaps TRBD1 (5 bases). Germline-derived CDR1 and CDR2 are SQVTM and ANQGSEA. Trimming pared 8 bases from V and 0 bases from J, leaving 10 bases between. This CDR3 region has 12 residues. The CDR3 bases are TGCAGCATCGACAGATACCAAGAGACCCAGTACTTC. Encoded protein: CSIDRYQETQYF.

The chain carries TRBV28 and TRBJ2-5; tentatively, D is TRBD2 (6 bases). From germline, CDR1 is MDHEN and CDR2 SYDVKM. V shed 5 bases and J shed 5 bases, with 15 bases lying between them. CDR3 length: 14 residues. CDR3 in DNA: TGTGCCAGCAGTAAAACGCTAGCGATGGAGACCCAGTACTTC. This translates into CASSKTLAMETQYF.

V gene TRBV5-1 combines with J gene TRBJ2-3; D uncertain. CDR3 length: 13 residues. Trimming cost V 4 bases and J 2 bases, with 8 bases left between them. CDR1 and CDR2 from the germline V gene are SGHRS and YFSETQ. The CDR3 DNA reads as TGCGCCAGCAGCCTAACCTCCACAGATACGCAGTATTTT. This codes for CASSLTSTDTQYF.

CDR3 sequence reads: CASSTGQGALGYTF. The CDR3 DNA reads as TGTGCCAGCAGCACAGGACAGGGGGCGCTGGGCTACACCTTC. The chain uses TRBV5-6 and TRBJ1-2; 11 nucleotides match TRBD1. Trimming removed 4 bases from V and 8 bases from J; junction bases left unmatched: 7. The CDR3 is made up of 14 amino acids. Per germline, CDR1 SGHDT and CDR2 YYEEEE.

The rearrangement uses TRBV30 and TRBJ2-7, with 8 positions matching TRBD2. CDR1 and CDR2 (germline): GTSNPN, SVGIG (reference sequence). The ends lost 0 bases at V and 1 base at J; junction bases unmatched: 2. The CDR3 consists of 14 residues. Written as DNA, the CDR3 is TGTGCCTGGAGTGTCCGGGGGGGATCCTACGAGCAGTACTTC. The encoded protein is CAWSVRGGSYEQYF.

The chain employs TRBV7-9 and TRBJ2-1, with 8 bases aligning to TRBD2. There are 16 residues in the CDR3. V shed 5 bases and J 6 bases; nucleotides not matched to a gene: 12. The germline V gene encodes CDR1 SEHNR and CDR2 FQNEAQ (reference sequence). CDR3 DNA: TGTGCCAGCAGCCCCAGACGGGTCGGGGGGGGCAATGAGCAGTTCTTC. Protein: CASSPRRVGGGNEQFF.

The V and J genes are TRBV30 and TRBJ2-5; 13 nucleotides match TRBD2. V was pared by 1 base and J by 2 bases, with 1 base of the junction left unmatched. CDR1 GTSNPN and CDR2 SVGIG come from the germline V gene (reference sequence). This CDR3 spans 15 amino acids. CDR3 loop: CAWSGGLAGQETQYF. CDR3 sequence (DNA): TGTGCCTGGAGTGGGGGACTAGCGGGGCAAGAGACCCAGTACTTC.

The chain is built from TRBV7-6 and TRBJ2-5; 14 nucleotides line up with TRBD2. V lost 3 bases to trimming and J lost 7 bases; unmatched junction nucleotides: 4. CDR1 is SGHVS, CDR2 FNYEAQ, per germline. The CDR3 is 15 amino acids. For the CDR3, the DNA is TGTGCCAGCAGCTTGGGACTAGCGGGAGTTGGGACCCAGTACTTC. Translating it yields CASSLGLAGVGTQYF.

This rearrangement joins TRBV4-1 to TRBJ1-3; D may be TRBD1 (5 bases). V was clipped by 0 bases and J by 0 bases, with 15 bases between them. Per the germline V gene, CDR1 is MGHRA and CDR2 is YSYEKL. CDR3 length: 18 residues. The CDR3 loop is CASSQDGGGPSSGNTIYF. DNA of the CDR3: TGCGCCAGCAGCCAAGATGGGGGAGGTCCCTCCTCTGGAAACACCATATATTTT.

The chain carries TRBV30 and TRBJ2-3; TRBD1 might be the D (6 bases). Germline V gives CDR1 GTSNPN, CDR2 SVGIG (reference sequence). This CDR3 spans 14 amino acids. The V and J ends lost 5 bases and 4 bases respectively, with 16 bases between them. The CDR3 DNA follows: TGTGCCTGGTCTACAGGGATAGGGGCAGATACGCAGTATTTT. Translating gives CAWSTGIGADTQYF.

The chain employs TRBV7-8 and TRBJ2-3, with 8 bases lining up with TRBD1. Germline CDR1 SGHVS, CDR2 FQNEAQ. V trimming: 5 bases; J trimming: 2 bases; junction bases outside the gene matches: 6. CDR3 length equals 15 residues. The chain's CDR3 is CASSPLDRDTDTQYF. The CDR3 nucleotides read TGTGCCAGCAGCCCCCTGGACAGGGACACAGATACGCAGTATTTT.

This chain uses TRBV25-1 with TRBJ2-7; 7 bases fit TRBD1. Trimming at V came to 1 base and at J to 5 bases, leaving 2 bases not matched to a gene. The CDR3 contains 13 residues. CDR1 and CDR2 from the germline V gene are MGHDK and SYGVNS. The chain's CDR3 is CASSEFDRDEQYF. CDR3 DNA: TGTGCCAGCAGTGAATTCGACAGGGACGAGCAGTACTTC.

The V call is TRBV27, the J call TRBJ2-7; D is undetermined. CDR1 and CDR2 from the germline V gene are MNHEY and SMNVEV (reference sequence). Trimming left V 3 bases short and J 7 bases short, with 7 bases between. This CDR3 comprises 11 residues. Written as DNA, the CDR3 is TGTGCCAGCAGTTTCCTATCTGAGCAGTACTTC. It yields the protein CASSFLSEQYF.

The J gene is TRBJ2-3, the V gene TRBV25-1, with 10 bases fitting TRBD2. The CDR3 has 16 amino acids. Per the germline V gene, CDR1 is MGHDK and CDR2 is SYGVNS. J gave up 4 bases and V 4 bases, and 8 bases lay outside the gene matches. The CDR3 sequence: CASSVSSGRGSDTQYF. Written as DNA, the CDR3 is TGTGCCAGCAGTGTATCAAGCGGGAGGGGCTCAGATACGCAGTATTTT.

The chain is built from TRBV2 and TRBJ2-7, with 15 bases lining up with TRBD2. The germline gives CDR1 SNHLY, CDR2 FYNNEI. The CDR3 has 15 residues. Trimming took 5 bases from V and 6 from J; bases not matched to a gene: 5. CDR3 region: CASSPRTSGGVEQYF. The CDR3 DNA sequence: TGTGCCAGCAGTCCGCGGACTAGCGGGGGGGTCGAGCAGTACTTC.

This chain uses TRBV7-2 with TRBJ2-5; possible D gene TRBD2, 5 bases. The CDR3 spans 12 residues. CDR1 and CDR2 from the germline V gene are SGHTA and FQGNSA. V dropped 5 bases and J dropped 4 bases, with 8 bases sitting between them. The CDR3 is CASSPEGETQYF. The CDR3 nucleotides read TGTGCCAGCAGCCCCGAGGGAGAGACCCAGTACTTC.

This sequence joins TRBV14 and TRBJ2-7, with D unclear. This CDR3 spans 12 amino acids. Trimming shortened V by 4 bases and J by 3 bases, and 7 bases separated the two germline ends. Germline V gives CDR1 SGHDN, CDR2 FVKESK. CDR3 loop: CASSPANYEQYF. As DNA, the CDR3 is TGTGCCAGCAGCCCCGCTAACTACGAGCAGTACTTC.

The chain carries TRBV9 and TRBJ1-2; possible D gene TRBD1, 6 bases. The germline V and J ends were trimmed by 3 bases and 8 bases, with 14 bases remaining between them. The CDR3 has 13 amino acids. The germline V gene encodes CDR1 SGDLS and CDR2 YYNGEE. The CDR3 DNA reads TGTGCCAGCAGCGCGGCAGGGGCCGGCGGCTACACCTTC. Amino acids: CASSAAGAGGYTF.